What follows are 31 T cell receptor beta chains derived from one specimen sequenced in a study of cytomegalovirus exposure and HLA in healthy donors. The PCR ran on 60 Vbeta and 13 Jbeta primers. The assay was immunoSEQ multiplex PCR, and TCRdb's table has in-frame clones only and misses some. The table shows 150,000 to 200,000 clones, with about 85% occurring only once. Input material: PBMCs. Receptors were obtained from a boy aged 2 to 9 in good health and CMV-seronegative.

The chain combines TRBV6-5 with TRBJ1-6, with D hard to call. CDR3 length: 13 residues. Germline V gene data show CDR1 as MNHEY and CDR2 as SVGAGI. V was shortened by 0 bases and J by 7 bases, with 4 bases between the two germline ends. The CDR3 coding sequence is TGTGCCAGCAGTTACTCGGCAAATTCACCCCTCCACTTT. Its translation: CASSYSANSPLHF.

CDR3 sequence reads: CSYTVSGNTIYF. CDR3 bases: TGTTCCTACACAGTCTCTGGAAACACCATATATTTT. This chain links TRBV7-9 with TRBJ1-3; no clear D gene. This CDR3 spans 12 amino acids. Germline V gene sequence: CDR1 SEHNR, CDR2 FQNEAQ (reference sequence).

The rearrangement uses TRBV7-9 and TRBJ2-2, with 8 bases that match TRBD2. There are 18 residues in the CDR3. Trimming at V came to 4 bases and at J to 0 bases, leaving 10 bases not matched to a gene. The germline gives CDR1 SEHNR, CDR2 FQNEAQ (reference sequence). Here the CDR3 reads CASSSSLLAVANTGELFF. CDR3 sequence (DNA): TGTGCCAGCAGCTCCTCATTACTAGCGGTAGCGAACACCGGGGAGCTGTTTTTT.

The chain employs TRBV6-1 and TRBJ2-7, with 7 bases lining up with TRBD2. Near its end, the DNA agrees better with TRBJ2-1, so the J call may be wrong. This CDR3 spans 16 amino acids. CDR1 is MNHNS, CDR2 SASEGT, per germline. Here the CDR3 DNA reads TGTGCCAGCAGTGAGGTCCTGTCGGGGGGCTACAATGAGCAGTTCTTC. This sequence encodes CASSEVLSGGYNEQFF.

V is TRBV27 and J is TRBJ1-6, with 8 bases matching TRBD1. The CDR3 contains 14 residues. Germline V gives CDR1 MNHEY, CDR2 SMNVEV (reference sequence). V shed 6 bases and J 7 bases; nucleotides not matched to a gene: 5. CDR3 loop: CASSRQGRNSPLHF. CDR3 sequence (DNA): TGTGCCAGCAGCCGACAGGGGAGGAATTCACCCCTCCACTTT.

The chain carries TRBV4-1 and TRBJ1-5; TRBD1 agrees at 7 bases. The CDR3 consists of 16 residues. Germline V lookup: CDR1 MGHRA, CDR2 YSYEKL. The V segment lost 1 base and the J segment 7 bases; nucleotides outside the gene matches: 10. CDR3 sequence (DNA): TGCGCCAGCAGCCAAGGAGGGGGCTCTTTTGGACAGCCCCAGCATTTT. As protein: CASSQGGGSFGQPQHF.

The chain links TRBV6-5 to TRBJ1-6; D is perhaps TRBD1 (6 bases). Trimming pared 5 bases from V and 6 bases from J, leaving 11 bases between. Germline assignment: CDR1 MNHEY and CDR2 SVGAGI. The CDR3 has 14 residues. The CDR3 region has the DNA TGTGCCAGCAGTCCCCCGGACAGTAATTCACCCCTCCACTTT. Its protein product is CASSPPDSNSPLHF.

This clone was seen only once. The CDR3 reads CASSLSSGRAFLSDEQFF. CDR3 nucleotides: TGTGCCAGCAGTTTGAGCAGCGGGAGGGCCTTTTTGTCGGATGAGCAGTTCTTC. This chain links TRBV28 with TRBJ2-1; 10 nucleotides agree with TRBD2. The CDR3 extends over 18 amino acids. The J segment lost 8 bases and the V segment lost 3 bases, leaving 16 bases of the junction unmatched. The germline gives CDR1 MDHEN, CDR2 SYDVKM.

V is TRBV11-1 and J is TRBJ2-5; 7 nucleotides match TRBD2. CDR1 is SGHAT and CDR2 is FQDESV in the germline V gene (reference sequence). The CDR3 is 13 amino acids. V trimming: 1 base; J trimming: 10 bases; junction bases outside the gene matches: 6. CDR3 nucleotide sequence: TGTGCCAGCAGCTTAGATCCAGCGGGAAACCAGTACTTC. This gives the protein CASSLDPAGNQYF.

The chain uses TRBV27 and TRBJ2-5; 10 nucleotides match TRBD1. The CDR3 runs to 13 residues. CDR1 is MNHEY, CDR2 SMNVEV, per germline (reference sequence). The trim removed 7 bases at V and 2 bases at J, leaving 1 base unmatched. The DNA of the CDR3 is TGTGCCAGCACGGGACAGGGGCAAGAGACCCAGTACTTC. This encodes CASTGQGQETQYF.

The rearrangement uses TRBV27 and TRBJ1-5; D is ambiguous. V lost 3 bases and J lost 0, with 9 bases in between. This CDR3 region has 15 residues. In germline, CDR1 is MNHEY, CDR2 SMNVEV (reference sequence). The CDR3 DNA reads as TGTGCCAGCAGTTTGGAGGGTTATAGCAATCAGCCCCAGCATTTT. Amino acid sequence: CASSLEGYSNQPQHF.

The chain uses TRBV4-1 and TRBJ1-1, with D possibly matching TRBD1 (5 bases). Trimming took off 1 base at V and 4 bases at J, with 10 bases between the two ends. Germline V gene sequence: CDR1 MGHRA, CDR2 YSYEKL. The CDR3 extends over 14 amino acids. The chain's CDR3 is CASSQGGRTTEAFF. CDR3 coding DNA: TGCGCCAGCAGCCAAGGGGGCAGGACCACTGAAGCTTTCTTT.

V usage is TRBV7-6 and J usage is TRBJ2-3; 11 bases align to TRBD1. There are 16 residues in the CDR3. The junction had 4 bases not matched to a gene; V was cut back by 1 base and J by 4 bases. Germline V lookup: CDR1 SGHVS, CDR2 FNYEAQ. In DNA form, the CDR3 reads TGTGCCAGCAGCTTAGGGACAGGGGGCTCCGCAGATACGCAGTATTTT. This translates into CASSLGTGGSADTQYF.

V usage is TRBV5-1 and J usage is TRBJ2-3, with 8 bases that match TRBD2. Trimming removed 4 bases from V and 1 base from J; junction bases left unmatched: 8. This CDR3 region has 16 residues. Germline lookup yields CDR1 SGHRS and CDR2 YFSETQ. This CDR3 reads CASSQRAGGGTDTQYF. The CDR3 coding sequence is TGCGCCAGCAGCCAGAGGGCGGGGGGAGGCACAGATACGCAGTATTTT.

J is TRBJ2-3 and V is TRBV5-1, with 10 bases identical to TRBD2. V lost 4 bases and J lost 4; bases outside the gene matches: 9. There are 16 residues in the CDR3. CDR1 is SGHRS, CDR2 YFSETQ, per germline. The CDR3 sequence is CASSPSAGGPSDTQYF. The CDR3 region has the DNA TGCGCCAGCAGCCCCTCAGCGGGAGGGCCCTCAGATACGCAGTATTTT. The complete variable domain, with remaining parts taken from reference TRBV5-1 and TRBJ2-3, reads KAGVTQTPRYLIKTRGQQVTLSCSPISGHRSVSWYQQTPGQGLQFLFEYFSETQRNKGNFPGRFSGRQFSNSRSEMNVSTLELGDSALYLCASSPSAGGPSDTQYFGPGTRLTVL.

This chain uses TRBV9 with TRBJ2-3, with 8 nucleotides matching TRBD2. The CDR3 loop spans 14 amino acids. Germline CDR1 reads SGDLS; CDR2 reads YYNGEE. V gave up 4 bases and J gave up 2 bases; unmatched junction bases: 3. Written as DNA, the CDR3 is TGTGCCAGCAGCCTGCGGGGGGACACAGATACGCAGTATTTT. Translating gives CASSLRGDTDTQYF.

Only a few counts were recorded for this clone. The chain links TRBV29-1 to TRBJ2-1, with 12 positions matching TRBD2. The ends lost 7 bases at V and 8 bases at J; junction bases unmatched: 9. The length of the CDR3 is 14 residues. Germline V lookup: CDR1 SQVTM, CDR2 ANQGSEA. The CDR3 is CSALPGLAGYEQFF. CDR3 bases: TGCAGCGCCCTACCGGGACTAGCGGGCTATGAGCAGTTCTTC.

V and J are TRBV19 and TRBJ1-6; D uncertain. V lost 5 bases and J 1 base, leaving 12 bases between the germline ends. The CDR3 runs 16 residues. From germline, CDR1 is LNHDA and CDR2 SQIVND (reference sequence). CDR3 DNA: TGTGCCAGTAGTTCGGGTCGCAGTTCCTATAATTCACCCCTCCACTTT. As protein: CASSSGRSSYNSPLHF.

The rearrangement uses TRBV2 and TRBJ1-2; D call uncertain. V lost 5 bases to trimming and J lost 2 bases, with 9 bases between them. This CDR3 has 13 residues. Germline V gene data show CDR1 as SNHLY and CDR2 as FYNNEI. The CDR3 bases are TGTGCCAGCAGTCTCCGGTGGAACTATGGCTACACCTTC. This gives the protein CASSLRWNYGYTF.

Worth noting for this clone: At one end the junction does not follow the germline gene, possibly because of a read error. CDR3 residues: CASSPIVDRGDTGELSF. CDR3 DNA sequence: TGTGCCAGCAGTCCTATCGTGGACAGGGGAGACACCGGGGAGCTGTCTTTT. V is TRBV7-8 and J is TRBJ2-2; 9 nucleotides line up with TRBD1. The CDR3 loop spans 17 amino acids. Germline V CDR1 and CDR2: SGHVS, FQNEAQ.

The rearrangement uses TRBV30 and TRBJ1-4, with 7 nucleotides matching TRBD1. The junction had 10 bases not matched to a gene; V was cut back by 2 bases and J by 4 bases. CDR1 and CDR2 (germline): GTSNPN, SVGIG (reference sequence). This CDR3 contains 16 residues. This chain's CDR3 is CAWSWVGTAHNEKLFF. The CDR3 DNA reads TGTGCCTGGAGTTGGGTTGGGACAGCGCATAATGAAAAACTGTTTTTT. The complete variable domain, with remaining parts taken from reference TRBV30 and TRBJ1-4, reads SQTIHQWPATLVQPVGSPLSLECTVEGTSNPNLYWYRQAAGRGLQLLFYSVGIGQISSEVPQNLSASRPQDRQFILSSKKLLLSDSGFYLCAWSWVGTAHNEKLFFGSGTQLSVL.

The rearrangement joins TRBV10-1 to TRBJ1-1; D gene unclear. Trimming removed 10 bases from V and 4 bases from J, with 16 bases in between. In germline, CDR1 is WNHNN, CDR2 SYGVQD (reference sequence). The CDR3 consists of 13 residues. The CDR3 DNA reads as TGCGCCAATTCCCTAATAGCGGGCACTGAAGCTTTCTTT. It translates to CANSLIAGTEAFF.

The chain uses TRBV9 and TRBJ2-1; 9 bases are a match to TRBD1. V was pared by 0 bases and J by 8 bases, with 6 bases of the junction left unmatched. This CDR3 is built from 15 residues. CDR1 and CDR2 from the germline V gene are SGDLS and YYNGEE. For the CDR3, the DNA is TGTGCCAGCAGCGTAGGCCGGGACAGGGATTATGAGCAGTTCTTC. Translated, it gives CASSVGRDRDYEQFF.

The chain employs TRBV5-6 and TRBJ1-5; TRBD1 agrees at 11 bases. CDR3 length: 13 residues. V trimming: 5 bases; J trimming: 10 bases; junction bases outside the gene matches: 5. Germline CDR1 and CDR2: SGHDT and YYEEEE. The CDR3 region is CASSWDRGYPQHF. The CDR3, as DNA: TGTGCCAGCAGTTGGGACAGGGGGTACCCCCAGCATTTT.

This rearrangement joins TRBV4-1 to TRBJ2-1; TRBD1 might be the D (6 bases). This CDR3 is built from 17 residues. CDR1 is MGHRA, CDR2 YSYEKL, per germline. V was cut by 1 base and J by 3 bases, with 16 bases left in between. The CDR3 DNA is TGCGCCAGCAGCCAAGGGAGGTTGCAGGACAGCTACAATGAGCAGTTCTTC. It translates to CASSQGRLQDSYNEQFF.

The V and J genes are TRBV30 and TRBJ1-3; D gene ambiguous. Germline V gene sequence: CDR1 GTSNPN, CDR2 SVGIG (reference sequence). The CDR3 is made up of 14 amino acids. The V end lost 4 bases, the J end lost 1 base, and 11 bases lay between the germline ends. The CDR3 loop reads CAWTPSLSGNTIYF. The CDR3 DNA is TGTGCCTGGACCCCTTCTCTTTCTGGAAACACCATATATTTT.

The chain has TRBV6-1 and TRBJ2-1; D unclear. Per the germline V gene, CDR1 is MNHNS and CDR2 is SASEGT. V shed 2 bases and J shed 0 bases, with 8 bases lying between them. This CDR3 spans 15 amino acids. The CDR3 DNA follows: TGTGCCAGCAGTGAAACTACCCTCTCCTACAATGAGCAGTTCTTC. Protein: CASSETTLSYNEQFF.

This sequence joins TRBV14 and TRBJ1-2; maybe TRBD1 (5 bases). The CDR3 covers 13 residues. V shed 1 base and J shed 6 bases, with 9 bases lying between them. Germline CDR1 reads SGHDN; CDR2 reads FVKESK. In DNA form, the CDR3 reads TGTGCCAGCAGCCAAGGGACACACGATGGCTACACCTTC. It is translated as CASSQGTHDGYTF.

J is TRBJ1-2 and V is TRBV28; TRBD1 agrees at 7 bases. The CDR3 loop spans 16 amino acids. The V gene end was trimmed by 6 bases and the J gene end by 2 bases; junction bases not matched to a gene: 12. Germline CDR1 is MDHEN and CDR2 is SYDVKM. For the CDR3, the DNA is TGTGCCAGCAGCGTCTTTGGGACAGCACTGAACTATGGCTACACCTTC. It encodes CASSVFGTALNYGYTF.

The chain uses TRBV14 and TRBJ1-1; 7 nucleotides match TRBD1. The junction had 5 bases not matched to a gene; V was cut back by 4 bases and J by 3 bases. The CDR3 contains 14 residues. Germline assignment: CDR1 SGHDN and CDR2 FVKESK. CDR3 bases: TGTGCCAGCAGCCTTCGGGACAGATACACTGAAGCTTTCTTT. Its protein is CASSLRDRYTEAFF.

Written as DNA, the CDR3 is TGTGCCAGCAGCCCACGGACAGGCATAAACGGAGCTTTCTTT. Encoded protein: CASSPRTGINGAFF. The chain carries TRBV9 and TRBJ1-1, with TRBD1 identical over 7 bases. Germline loops: CDR1 SGDLS, CDR2 YYNGEE. V trimming: 4 bases; J trimming: 10 bases; junction bases outside the gene matches: 13. The CDR3 is 14 amino acids.